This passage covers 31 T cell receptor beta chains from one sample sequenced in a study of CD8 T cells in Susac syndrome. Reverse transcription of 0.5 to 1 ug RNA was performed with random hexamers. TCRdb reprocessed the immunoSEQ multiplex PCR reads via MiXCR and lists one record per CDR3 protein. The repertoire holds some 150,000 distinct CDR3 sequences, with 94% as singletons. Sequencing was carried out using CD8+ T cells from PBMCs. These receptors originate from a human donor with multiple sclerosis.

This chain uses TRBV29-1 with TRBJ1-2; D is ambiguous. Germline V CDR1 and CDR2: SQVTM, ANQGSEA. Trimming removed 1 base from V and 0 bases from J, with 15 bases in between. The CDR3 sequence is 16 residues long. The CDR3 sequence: CSVEGIQARANYGYTF. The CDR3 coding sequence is TGCAGCGTTGAAGGCATCCAAGCCCGAGCTAACTATGGCTACACCTTC. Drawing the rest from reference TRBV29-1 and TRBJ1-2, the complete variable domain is SAVISQKPSRDICQRGTSLTIQCQVDSQVTMMFWYRQQPGQSLTLIATANQGSEATYESGFVIDKFPISRPNLTFSTLTVSNMSPEDSSIYLCSVEGIQARANYGYTFGSGTRLTVV.

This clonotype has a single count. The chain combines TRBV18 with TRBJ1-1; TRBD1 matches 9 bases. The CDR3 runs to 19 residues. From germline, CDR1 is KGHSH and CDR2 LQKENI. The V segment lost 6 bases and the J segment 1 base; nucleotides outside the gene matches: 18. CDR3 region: CASSNNGDRVGVPNTEAFF. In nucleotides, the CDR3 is TGTGCCAGCTCGAACAACGGGGACAGGGTAGGAGTCCCGAACACTGAAGCTTTCTTT.

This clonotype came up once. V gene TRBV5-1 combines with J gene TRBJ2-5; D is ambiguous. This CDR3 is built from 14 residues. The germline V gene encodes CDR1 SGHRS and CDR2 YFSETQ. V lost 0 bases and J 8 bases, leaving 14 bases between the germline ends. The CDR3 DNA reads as TGCGCCAGCAGCTTGGGGACGAACAAGAGAACCCAGTACTTC. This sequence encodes CASSLGTNKRTQYF.

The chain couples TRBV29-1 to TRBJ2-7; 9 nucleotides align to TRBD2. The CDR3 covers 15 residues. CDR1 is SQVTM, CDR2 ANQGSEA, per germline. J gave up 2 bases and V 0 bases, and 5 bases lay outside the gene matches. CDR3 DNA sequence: TGCAGCGTTGAAGAATGGCGGGAGGGGGCCTACGAGCAGTACTTC. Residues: CSVEEWREGAYEQYF.

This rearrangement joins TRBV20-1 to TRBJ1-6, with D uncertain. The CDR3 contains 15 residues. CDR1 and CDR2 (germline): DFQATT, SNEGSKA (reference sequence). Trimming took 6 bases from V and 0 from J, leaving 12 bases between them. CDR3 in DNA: TGCAGTGCCCGTGAATCCCACTCCTATAATTCACCCCTCCACTTT. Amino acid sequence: CSARESHSYNSPLHF.

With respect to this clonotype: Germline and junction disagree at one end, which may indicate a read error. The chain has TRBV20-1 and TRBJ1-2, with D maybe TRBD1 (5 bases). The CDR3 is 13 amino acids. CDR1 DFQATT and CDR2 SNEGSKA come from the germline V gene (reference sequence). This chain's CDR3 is CSARDEGFYGYTF. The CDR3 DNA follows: TGCAGTGCCAGAGATGAGGGGTTCTATGGCTACACCTTC.

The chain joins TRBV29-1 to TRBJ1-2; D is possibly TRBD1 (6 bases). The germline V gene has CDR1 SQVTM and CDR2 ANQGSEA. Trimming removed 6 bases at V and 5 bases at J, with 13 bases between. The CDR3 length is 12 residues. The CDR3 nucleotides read TGCAGCGTACCACAGGGCCCATATGGCTACACCTTC. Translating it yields CSVPQGPYGYTF.

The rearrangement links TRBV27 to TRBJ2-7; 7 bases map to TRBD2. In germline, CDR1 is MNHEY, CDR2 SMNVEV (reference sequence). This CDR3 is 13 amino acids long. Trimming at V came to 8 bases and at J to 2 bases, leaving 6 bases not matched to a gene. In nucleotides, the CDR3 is TGTGCCAGCGGAGCGGGGAGAGCCTACGAGCAGTACTTC. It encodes CASGAGRAYEQYF.

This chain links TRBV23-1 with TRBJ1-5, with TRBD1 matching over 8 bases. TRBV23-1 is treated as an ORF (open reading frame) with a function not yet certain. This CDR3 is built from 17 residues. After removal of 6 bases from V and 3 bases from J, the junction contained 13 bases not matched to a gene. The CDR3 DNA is TGCGCCAGCAGAAACAGACGACAGGGGCTTTACAATCAGCCCCAGCATTTT. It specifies CASRNRRQGLYNQPQHF.

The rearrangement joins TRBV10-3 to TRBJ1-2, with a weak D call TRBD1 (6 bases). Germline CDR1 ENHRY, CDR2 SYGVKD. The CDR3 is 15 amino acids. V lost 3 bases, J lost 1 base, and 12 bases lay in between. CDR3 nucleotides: TGTGCCATCAGTGACGGACAGAACCTTAACTATGGCTACACCTTC. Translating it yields CAISDGQNLNYGYTF.

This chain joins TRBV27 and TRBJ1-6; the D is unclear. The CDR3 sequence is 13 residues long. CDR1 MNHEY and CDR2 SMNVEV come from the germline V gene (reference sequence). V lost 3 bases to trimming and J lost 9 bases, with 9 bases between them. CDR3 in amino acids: CASSLSPFSPLHF. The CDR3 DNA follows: TGTGCCAGCAGTTTGTCCCCATTTTCACCCCTCCACTTT.

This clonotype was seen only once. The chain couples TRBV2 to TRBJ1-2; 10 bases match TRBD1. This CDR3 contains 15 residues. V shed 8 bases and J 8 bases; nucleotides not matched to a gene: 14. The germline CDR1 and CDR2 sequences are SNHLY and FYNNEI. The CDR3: CASRRIRDRGRGYTF. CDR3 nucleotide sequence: TGTGCCAGCCGTCGAATCCGGGACAGGGGACGCGGCTACACCTTC.

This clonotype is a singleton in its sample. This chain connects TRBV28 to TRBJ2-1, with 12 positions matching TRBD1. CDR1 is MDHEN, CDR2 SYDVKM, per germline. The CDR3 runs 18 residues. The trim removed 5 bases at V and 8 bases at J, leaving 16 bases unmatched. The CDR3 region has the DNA TGTGCCAGCAGTCCCCTACCCCCGGGACAGGGGGCAGTCGATGAGCAGTTCTTC. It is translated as CASSPLPPGQGAVDEQFF.

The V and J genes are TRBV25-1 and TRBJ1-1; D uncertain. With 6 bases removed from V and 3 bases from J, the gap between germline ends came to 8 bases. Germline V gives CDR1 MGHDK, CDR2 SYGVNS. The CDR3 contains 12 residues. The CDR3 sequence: CASRDADTEAFF. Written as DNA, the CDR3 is TGTGCCAGCAGGGATGCGGACACTGAAGCTTTCTTT.

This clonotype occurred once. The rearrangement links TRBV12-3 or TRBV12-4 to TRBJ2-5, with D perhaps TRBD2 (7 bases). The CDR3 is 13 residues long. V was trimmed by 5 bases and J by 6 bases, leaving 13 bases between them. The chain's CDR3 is CASSPPGGQTQYF. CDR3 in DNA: TGTGCCAGCAGTCCCCCGGGGGGCCAGACCCAGTACTTC.

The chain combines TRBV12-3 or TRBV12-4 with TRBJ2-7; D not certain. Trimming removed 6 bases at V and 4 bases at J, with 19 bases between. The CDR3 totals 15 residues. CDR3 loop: CASSFTVGPEYEQYF. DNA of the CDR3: TGTGCCAGCAGCTTCACGGTTGGGCCAGAGTACGAGCAGTACTTC.

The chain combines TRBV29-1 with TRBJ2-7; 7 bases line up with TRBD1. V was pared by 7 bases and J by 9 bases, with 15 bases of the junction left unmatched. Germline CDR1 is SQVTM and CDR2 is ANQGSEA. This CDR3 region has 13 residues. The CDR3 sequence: CSARSGTVGGQYF. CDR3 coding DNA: TGCAGCGCCCGATCTGGGACAGTGGGCGGGCAGTACTTC.

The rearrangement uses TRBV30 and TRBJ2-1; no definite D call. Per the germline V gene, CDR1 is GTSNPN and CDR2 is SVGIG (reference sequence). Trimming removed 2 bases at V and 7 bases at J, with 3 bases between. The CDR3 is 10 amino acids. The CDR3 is CAWSMNEQFF. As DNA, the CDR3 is TGTGCCTGGAGTATGAATGAGCAGTTCTTC.

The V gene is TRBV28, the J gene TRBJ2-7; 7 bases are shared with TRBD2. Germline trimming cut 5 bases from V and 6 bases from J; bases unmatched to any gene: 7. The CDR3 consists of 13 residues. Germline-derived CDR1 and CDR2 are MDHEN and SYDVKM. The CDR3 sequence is CASSPPLAGEQYF. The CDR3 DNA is TGTGCCAGCAGTCCACCTTTAGCGGGCGAGCAGTACTTC.

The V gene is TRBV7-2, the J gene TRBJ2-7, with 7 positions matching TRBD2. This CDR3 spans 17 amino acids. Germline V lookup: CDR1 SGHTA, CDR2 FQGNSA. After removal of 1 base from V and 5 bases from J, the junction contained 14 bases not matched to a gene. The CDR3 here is CASSLGHVGGRIHEQYF. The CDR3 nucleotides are TGTGCCAGCAGCTTAGGGCACGTGGGGGGGAGAATCCACGAGCAGTACTTC.

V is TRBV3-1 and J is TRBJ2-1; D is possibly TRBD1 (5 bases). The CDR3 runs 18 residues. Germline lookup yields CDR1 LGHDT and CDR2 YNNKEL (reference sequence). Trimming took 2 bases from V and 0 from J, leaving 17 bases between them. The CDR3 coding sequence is TGTGCCAGCAGCCAACATTACCCAGACGACAGCTCCTACAATGAGCAGTTCTTC. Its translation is CASSQHYPDDSSYNEQFF.

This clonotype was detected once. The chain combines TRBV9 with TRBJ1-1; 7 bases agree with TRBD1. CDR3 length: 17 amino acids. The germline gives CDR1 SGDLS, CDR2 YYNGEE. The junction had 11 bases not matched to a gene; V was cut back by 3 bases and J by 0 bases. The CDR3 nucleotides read TGTGCCAGCAGCGCTAGACGGGACAGCTCCATGAACACTGAAGCTTTCTTT. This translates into CASSARRDSSMNTEAFF.

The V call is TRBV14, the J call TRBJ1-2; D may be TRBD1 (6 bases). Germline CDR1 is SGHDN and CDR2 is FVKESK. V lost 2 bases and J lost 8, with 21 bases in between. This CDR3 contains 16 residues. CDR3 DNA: TGTGCCAGCAGCCAATCACCCCTTCTAGGGGGATACGGCTACACCTTC. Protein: CASSQSPLLGGYGYTF.

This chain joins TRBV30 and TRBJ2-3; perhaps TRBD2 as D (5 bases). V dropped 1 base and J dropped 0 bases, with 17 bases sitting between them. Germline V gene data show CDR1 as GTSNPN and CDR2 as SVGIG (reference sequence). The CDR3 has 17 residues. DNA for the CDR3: TGTGCCTGGAGTGCGGGATGGGATGGAACTAGCACAGATACGCAGTATTTT. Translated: CAWSAGWDGTSTDTQYF.

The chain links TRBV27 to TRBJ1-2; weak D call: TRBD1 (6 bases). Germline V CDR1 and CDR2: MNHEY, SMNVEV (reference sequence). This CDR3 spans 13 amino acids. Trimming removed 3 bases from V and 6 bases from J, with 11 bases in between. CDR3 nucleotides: TGTGCCAGCAGTTTTTCAGGGGCGGATGGCTACACCTTC. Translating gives CASSFSGADGYTF.

CDR3 region: CSATGELYEQYF. The CDR3 DNA reads as TGCAGCGCCACAGGGGAGTTGTACGAGCAGTACTTC. The chain has TRBV29-1 and TRBJ2-7, with TRBD1 matching 7 bases. The trim removed 7 bases at V and 4 bases at J, leaving 7 bases unmatched. The CDR3 loop spans 12 amino acids. Germline CDR1 reads SQVTM; CDR2 reads ANQGSEA.

This CDR3 is CASSVVGQGDTQYF. As DNA, the CDR3 is TGTGCCAGCAGCGTAGTGGGACAGGGGGATACGCAGTATTTT. The chain employs TRBV9 and TRBJ2-3, with TRBD1 matching over 10 bases. V was pared by 0 bases and J by 6 bases, with 1 base of the junction left unmatched. The germline V gene has CDR1 SGDLS and CDR2 YYNGEE. The CDR3 loop spans 14 amino acids.

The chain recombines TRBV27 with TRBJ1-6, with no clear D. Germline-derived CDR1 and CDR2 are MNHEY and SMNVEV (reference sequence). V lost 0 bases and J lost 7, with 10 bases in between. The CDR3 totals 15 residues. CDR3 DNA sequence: TGTGCCAGCAGTTTATCACGGGGATCAAATTCACCCCTCCACTTT. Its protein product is CASSLSRGSNSPLHF.

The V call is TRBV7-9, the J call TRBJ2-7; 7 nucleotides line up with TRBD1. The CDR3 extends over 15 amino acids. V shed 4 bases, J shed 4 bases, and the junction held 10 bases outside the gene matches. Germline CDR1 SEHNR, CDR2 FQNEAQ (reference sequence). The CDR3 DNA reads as TGTGCCAGCAGCTCTATACAGGGGACATTATACGAGCAGTACTTC. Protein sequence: CASSSIQGTLYEQYF. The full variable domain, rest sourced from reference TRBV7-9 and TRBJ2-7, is DTGVSQNPRHKITKRGQNVTFRCDPISEHNRLYWYRQTLGQGPEFLTYFQNEAQLEKSRLLSDRFSAERPKGSFSTLEIQRTEQGDSAMYLCASSSIQGTLYEQYFGPGTRLTVT.

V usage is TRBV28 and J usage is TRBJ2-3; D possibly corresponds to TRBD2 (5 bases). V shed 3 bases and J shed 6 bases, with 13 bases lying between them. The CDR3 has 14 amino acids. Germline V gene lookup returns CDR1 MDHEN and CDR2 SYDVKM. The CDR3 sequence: CASSFQDSLDTQYF. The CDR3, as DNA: TGTGCCAGCAGTTTCCAGGACTCCTTGGATACGCAGTATTTT.

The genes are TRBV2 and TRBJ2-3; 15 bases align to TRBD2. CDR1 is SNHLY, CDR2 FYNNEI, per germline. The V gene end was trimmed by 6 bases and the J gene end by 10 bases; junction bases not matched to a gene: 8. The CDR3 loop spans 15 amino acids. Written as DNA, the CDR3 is TGTGCCAGCAGCGCCGGACTAGCGGGGGGGTACCCGCAGTATTTT. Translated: CASSAGLAGGYPQYF. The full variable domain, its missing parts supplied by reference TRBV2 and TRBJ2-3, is EPEVTQTPSHQVTQMGQEVILRCVPISNHLYFYWYRQILGQKVEFLVSFYNNEISEKSEIFDDQFSVERPDGSNFTLKIRSTKLEDSAMYFCASSAGLAGGYPQYFGPGTRLTVL.